Below, 32 T cell receptor beta chains from the same sample are listed, as sequenced in a study of control samples from healthy donors and cancer patients. Libraries were prepared by immunoSEQ multiplex PCR; TCRdb keeps only in-frame clonotypes and omits some of them. The sample has 100,000 or so clones; 90% to 95% are singletons. The specimen was blood. The receptors were sampled from a woman aged 25 to 39 in good health.

The chain links TRBV23-1 to TRBJ1-1; D ambiguous. TRBV23-1 falls under the ORF class, with uncertain function. The CDR3 runs 13 residues. The V end was cut by 0 bases, the J end by 8 bases, with 10 bases between. For the CDR3, the DNA is TGCGCCAGCAGTCAATCAATGTGGGTAGAAGCTTTCTTT. Encoded protein: CASSQSMWVEAFF.

This clone was counted a few times. The chain has TRBV7-9 and TRBJ1-3; D gene uncertain. CDR1 and CDR2 (germline): SEHNR, FQNEAQ (reference sequence). Trimming removed 5 bases from V and 4 bases from J, with 9 bases in between. CDR3 length: 13 residues. The CDR3 nucleotides read TGTGCCAGCAGCACGAGGCGGGGAAACACCATATATTTT. This translates into CASSTRRGNTIYF.

This chain connects TRBV27 to TRBJ1-6; 7 bases fit TRBD1. Trimming removed 6 bases from V and 9 bases from J; junction bases left unmatched: 8. The CDR3 covers 14 residues. Germline V CDR1 and CDR2: MNHEY, SMNVEV (reference sequence). The CDR3 nucleotides are TGTGCCAGCAGCTCCGGGACAGTCCTTTCACCCCTCCACTTT. This sequence encodes CASSSGTVLSPLHF.

This chain connects TRBV6-1 to TRBJ2-2; the D gene is possibly TRBD1 (6 bases). This CDR3 region has 15 residues. Trimming removed 3 bases at V and 4 bases at J, with 12 bases between. Germline CDR1 MNHNS, CDR2 SASEGT. DNA for the CDR3: TGTGCCAGCAGTGAGCAGGGGCGTGTCACCGGGGAGCTGTTTTTT. Translating gives CASSEQGRVTGELFF.

The chain recombines TRBV28 with TRBJ1-4; no clear D. V was clipped by 1 base and J by 4 bases, with 10 bases between them. CDR1 and CDR2 (germline): MDHEN, SYDVKM. CDR3 size: 15 residues. The CDR3, as DNA: TGTGCCAGCAGTTTATACGGGAGCAGTAATGAAAAACTGTTTTTT. Amino acids: CASSLYGSSNEKLFF.

The rearrangement uses TRBV2 and TRBJ1-1; D ambiguous. Trimming left V 6 bases short and J 2 bases short, with 10 bases between. The CDR3 runs to 13 residues. Germline V gives CDR1 SNHLY, CDR2 FYNNEI. The CDR3 DNA reads TGTGCCAGCAGGGGAGGGAGTAACACTGAAGCTTTCTTT. Protein sequence: CASRGGSNTEAFF.

J is TRBJ2-3 and V is TRBV30; D gene uncertain. V dropped 5 bases and J dropped 0 bases, with 6 bases sitting between them. This CDR3 contains 12 residues. Looked up from germline, CDR1 is GTSNPN and CDR2 is SVGIG (reference sequence). The CDR3, as DNA: TGTGCCTGGGGGTTTAGCACAGATACGCAGTATTTT. This gives the protein CAWGFSTDTQYF.

CDR3 sequence (DNA): TGTGCCAGCAGCCCAGGGACAGAACACTATGGCTACACCTTC. Translated, it gives CASSPGTEHYGYTF. The J gene is TRBJ1-2, the V gene TRBV5-6, with 7 bases that match TRBD1. V trimming: 4 bases; J trimming: 3 bases; junction bases outside the gene matches: 6. Germline CDR1 reads SGHDT; CDR2 reads YYEEEE. The CDR3 has 14 residues. The whole variable domain, filled in from reference TRBV5-6 and TRBJ1-2, reads DAGVTQSPTHLIKTRGQQVTLRCSPKSGHDTVSWYQQALGQGPQFIFQYYEEEERQRGNFPDRFSGHQFPNYSSELNVNALLLGDSALYLCASSPGTEHYGYTFGSGTRLTVV.

This chain joins TRBV9 and TRBJ2-5; D is uncertain. This CDR3 has 13 amino acids. Trimming pared 2 bases from V and 2 bases from J, leaving 7 bases between. Germline V gene data show CDR1 as SGDLS and CDR2 as YYNGEE. Written as DNA, the CDR3 is TGTGCCAGCAGCGTCGGGCCGCAAGAGACCCAGTACTTC. As protein: CASSVGPQETQYF.

V and J are TRBV7-2 and TRBJ2-1, with D possibly matching TRBD2 (6 bases). Trimming left V 2 bases short and J 4 bases short, with 24 bases between. The CDR3 is 19 residues long. CDR1 is SGHTA, CDR2 FQGNSA, per germline. CDR3 residues: CASSLSRAGFPEPYNEQFF. CDR3 in DNA: TGTGCCAGCAGCTTATCTCGAGCGGGTTTTCCCGAGCCTTACAATGAGCAGTTCTTC. Together with reference TRBV7-2 and TRBJ2-1, the CDR3 gives the full variable domain: GAGVSQSPSNKVTEKGKDVELRCDPISGHTALYWYRQSLGQGLEFLIYFQGNSAPDKSGLPSDRFSAERTGGSVSTLTIQRTQQEDSAVYLCASSLSRAGFPEPYNEQFFGPGTRLTVL.

CDR3 coding DNA: TGTGCCAGCAGCCATGAGGGTAATTCACCCCTCCACTTT. Translation gives CASSHEGNSPLHF. This rearrangement joins TRBV4-2 to TRBJ1-6; D unresolved. Trimming shortened V by 3 bases and J by 6 bases, and 6 bases separated the two germline ends. The germline V gene encodes CDR1 LGHNA and CDR2 YNFKEQ. This CDR3 is 13 amino acids long.

In its sample, this clone was seen a few times. This chain uses TRBV30 with TRBJ1-6; D gene ambiguous. The CDR3 has 11 amino acids. The V and J ends lost 5 bases and 9 bases respectively, with 8 bases between them. The V gene's germline CDR1 is GTSNPN and CDR2 SVGIG (reference sequence). The CDR3 here is CAWALVSPLHF. DNA for the CDR3: TGTGCCTGGGCCCTGGTTTCACCCCTCCACTTT.

The chain is built from TRBV20-1 and TRBJ2-5; D remains ambiguous. This CDR3 comprises 14 residues. Between the trimmed V and J ends, which lost 3 bases and 7 bases, there was a span of 18 bases. Germline lookup yields CDR1 DFQATT and CDR2 SNEGSKA (reference sequence). The CDR3: CSASVGPDSGTQYF. The CDR3 DNA follows: TGCAGTGCTAGTGTTGGACCGGATTCTGGGACCCAGTACTTC.

This sequence joins TRBV14 and TRBJ1-2, with D possibly TRBD1 on 6 matching bases. Germline CDR1 SGHDN, CDR2 FVKESK. V dropped 1 base and J dropped 8 bases, with 23 bases sitting between them. This CDR3 has 17 amino acids. The CDR3: CASSQAPPADRREGYTF. DNA for the CDR3: TGTGCCAGCAGCCAAGCCCCACCCGCGGACAGAAGGGAGGGCTACACCTTC.

V and J are TRBV7-8 and TRBJ2-2; D gene uncertain. The length of the CDR3 is 14 residues. The ends were cut back, 6 bases at V and 0 bases at J, with 8 bases in the middle. CDR1 SGHVS and CDR2 FQNEAQ come from the germline V gene. CDR3 in amino acids: CASRSRSNTGELFF. The CDR3 DNA follows: TGTGCCAGCAGGAGCCGATCGAACACCGGGGAGCTGTTTTTT.

The CDR3 nucleotides are TGTGCCAGTAGTATTTGGGGCGGCGAGAACACTGAAGCTTTCTTT. Translating it yields CASSIWGGENTEAFF. This chain links TRBV19 with TRBJ1-1; perhaps TRBD1 as D (5 bases). V lost 3 bases and J lost 1, with 12 bases in between. The CDR3 runs 15 residues. CDR1 LNHDA and CDR2 SQIVND come from the germline V gene (reference sequence).

The V call is TRBV6-4, the J call TRBJ2-1; TRBD2 matches 8 bases. Trimming cost V 3 bases and J 5 bases; bases outside gene matches: 6. The CDR3 length is 15 residues. Looked up from germline, CDR1 is MRHNA and CDR2 is SNTAGT. The CDR3 region is CASSESAGGNNEQFF. CDR3 DNA sequence: TGTGCCAGCAGTGAATCGGCGGGAGGAAACAATGAGCAGTTCTTC.

This chain connects TRBV29-1 to TRBJ2-7; perhaps TRBD1 as D (6 bases). Germline CDR1 SQVTM, CDR2 ANQGSEA. V lost 7 bases and J lost 6, with 19 bases in between. This CDR3 comprises 13 residues. In DNA form, the CDR3 reads TGCAGCGCCGAGGTTGAGTCAGGGGCCGAGCAGTACTTC. The encoded protein is CSAEVESGAEQYF.

The rearrangement uses TRBV9 and TRBJ2-5; D remains ambiguous. Trimming cost V 0 bases and J 4 bases, with 10 bases left between them. This CDR3 comprises 14 residues. Germline values: CDR1 SGDLS, CDR2 YYNGEE. The CDR3 protein is CASSVGWTGETQYF. The CDR3 coding sequence is TGTGCCAGCAGCGTAGGGTGGACGGGAGAGACCCAGTACTTC.

J is TRBJ1-1 and V is TRBV14; D remains unclear. The CDR3 runs to 13 residues. Germline values: CDR1 SGHDN, CDR2 FVKESK. Trimming cost V 8 bases and J 0 bases, with 10 bases left between them. Here the CDR3 reads CASGRSLNTEAFF. CDR3 bases: TGTGCCAGCGGTAGATCCCTGAACACTGAAGCTTTCTTT.

This chain joins TRBV7-7 and TRBJ2-3, with D uncertain. Germline-derived CDR1 and CDR2 are SSHAT and FNYEAQ (reference sequence). Trimming cost V 0 bases and J 6 bases, with 7 bases left between them. The CDR3 spans 13 residues. The CDR3 DNA reads TGTGCCAGCAGCTTAGCTCTCGTGGATACGCAGTATTTT. This codes for CASSLALVDTQYF.

This chain uses TRBV6-2 or TRBV6-3 with TRBJ2-3; a weak D match, TRBD1 (6 bases). From germline, CDR1 is MNHEY and CDR2 SVGEGT. Trimming removed 0 bases from V and 3 bases from J, with 7 bases in between. There are 14 residues in the CDR3. The CDR3 region has the DNA TGTGCCAGCAGTTACTCAGGGGGAACAGATACGCAGTATTTT. Its protein product is CASSYSGGTDTQYF.

The CDR3 region is CASTNGGGYYEQYF. The CDR3 DNA reads as TGTGCCAGCACCAACGGCGGGGGGTATTACGAGCAGTACTTC. This chain connects TRBV6-6 to TRBJ2-7, with 8 bases that match TRBD2. Per the germline V gene, CDR1 is MNHNY and CDR2 is SVGAGI (reference sequence). CDR3 length: 14 amino acids. Trimming removed 7 bases from V and 4 bases from J; junction bases left unmatched: 9.

The chain links TRBV19 to TRBJ2-7; D remains ambiguous. V was pared by 5 bases and J by 7 bases, with 21 bases between. This CDR3 spans 15 amino acids. Germline-derived CDR1 and CDR2 are LNHDA and SQIVND (reference sequence). The chain's CDR3 is CASSQAATSVGEQYF. The DNA of the CDR3 is TGTGCCAGTAGTCAAGCAGCGACGTCCGTAGGGGAGCAGTACTTC.

Only a few counts were recorded for this clone. This chain links TRBV4-1 with TRBJ1-5; D unresolved. The germline V and J ends were trimmed by 4 bases and 0 bases, with 16 bases remaining between them. There are 17 residues in the CDR3. The V gene's germline CDR1 is MGHRA and CDR2 YSYEKL. CDR3 bases: TGCGCCAGCAGCCGGGCTGGAATAGTGAATAGCAATCAGCCCCAGCATTTT. Its protein product is CASSRAGIVNSNQPQHF.

This chain uses TRBV5-1 with TRBJ1-4, with 7 bases that match TRBD1. Germline CDR1 and CDR2: SGHRS and YFSETQ. The J segment lost 7 bases and the V segment lost 3 bases, leaving 6 bases of the junction unmatched. The CDR3 length is 14 residues. The CDR3 sequence: CASSWNRGGEKLFF. The CDR3 DNA follows: TGCGCCAGCAGCTGGAACAGGGGTGGTGAAAAACTGTTTTTT.

The chain couples TRBV3-1 (or the pseudogene TRBV3-2) to TRBJ1-2, with D perhaps matching TRBD1 (6 bases). V was trimmed by 4 bases and J by 7 bases, leaving 19 bases between them. There are 15 residues in the CDR3. The V gene's germline CDR1 is LGHDT and CDR2 YNNKEL (reference sequence). CDR3 region: CASSPSRGVRGGYTF. In DNA, the CDR3 is TGTGCCAGCAGCCCCTCGAGGGGGGTCCGTGGTGGCTACACCTTC.

In DNA form, the CDR3 reads TGCGCCAGCAGTGAGTCAAGGGGAAGGGGCGAGCAGTACTTC. It translates to CASSESRGRGEQYF. V is TRBV10-1 and J is TRBJ2-7; possibly TRBD1 for D (5 bases). Trimming removed 0 bases at V and 6 bases at J, with 12 bases between. Looked up from germline, CDR1 is WNHNN and CDR2 is SYGVQD (reference sequence). CDR3 length equals 14 residues.

The chain joins TRBV4-2 to TRBJ2-2; no reliable D call. The CDR3 length is 13 residues. Germline loops: CDR1 LGHNA, CDR2 YNFKEQ. The ends were cut back, 2 bases at V and 8 bases at J, with 9 bases in the middle. This CDR3 is CASSQPLEGELFF. The CDR3 DNA follows: TGTGCCAGCAGCCAACCCCTCGAGGGGGAGCTGTTTTTT.

This sequence joins TRBV7-6 and TRBJ2-5, with 7 bases matching TRBD2. This CDR3 has 15 residues. The junction had 6 bases not matched to a gene; V was cut back by 0 bases and J by 5 bases. CDR1 SGHVS and CDR2 FNYEAQ come from the germline V gene. Here the CDR3 reads CASSLAASGGETQYF. As DNA, the CDR3 is TGTGCCAGCAGCTTAGCGGCTAGCGGAGGGGAGACCCAGTACTTC.

CDR3 sequence reads: CASSARDRGRTDTQYF. The CDR3 DNA sequence: TGTGCCAGCAGCGCCCGGGACAGGGGGCGTACAGATACGCAGTATTTT. V gene TRBV3-1 (or the pseudogene TRBV3-2) combines with J gene TRBJ2-3; 12 nucleotides agree with TRBD1. With 5 bases clipped from V and 3 bases from J, the junction kept 6 bases outside the gene matches. The CDR3 extends over 16 amino acids. From germline, CDR1 is LGHDT and CDR2 YNNKEL (reference sequence).

The V call is TRBV5-4, the J call TRBJ2-7; TRBD1 matches 11 bases. The CDR3 contains 14 residues. Germline lookup yields CDR1 SGHNT and CDR2 YYREEE (reference sequence). The V and J ends lost 3 bases and 5 bases, in that order; junction bases with no gene match: 4. CDR3 sequence reads: CASSYGTGGNEQYF. The CDR3 DNA reads TGTGCCAGCAGCTATGGGACAGGGGGAAACGAGCAGTACTTC.